Sequencing of this T cell receptor (beta chain) was carried out in a study of identical twins. A single record per CDR3 protein comes from TCRdb applying MiXCR to the 5' RACE reads. The repertoire holds about 530,000 distinct CDR3 sequences, roughly 15% seen once, with more than 0.4% in the top ten. As concerns this clonotype: Its antigen is unknown.

The CDR3 extends over 17 amino acids. Losses at the gene ends were 6 bases for V and 2 bases for J; bases not matched to a gene: 14. CDR1 MNHNS and CDR2 SASEGT come from the germline V gene. Study-level findings and limits: Recombination models fit unrelated individuals' TCR alpha sharing but underestimated twins'. Cord blood's abundant beta clonotypes had fewer insertions, unlike memory repertoires.

These data are also associated with another study on yellow fever vaccine responses in identical twins.

This sequence joins TRBV6-1 and TRBJ2-7; 9 positions match TRBD1. Material for sequencing was CD4+ T cells sorted from blood. This TCR was recovered from a woman between 18 and 29 years old in good health. For the CDR3, the DNA is TGTGCCAGCAGATCATATGTTGGGACAGGGTCCGCCTACGAGCAGTACTTC. Translating gives CASRSYVGTGSAYEQYF.